Listed below are T cell receptor beta chains from one sample, sequenced in a study of T cells in Graves' hyperthyroidism and ophthalmopathy. TCRdb recomputed calls from the multiplex PCR reads with MiXCR, one row per CDR3 protein. The table has under 400,000 distinct CDR3 sequences, around 25% seen once. Source material: blood. The receptors shown here come from a man aged 45-65 years with Graves' hyperthyroidism. Each CDR3 is given without its conserved first and last residue. A row's size may be missing; if present it is once, few, many or a size class.

abundance	v_gene	j_gene	CDR3aa
NA	TRBV29-1	TRBJ2-5	SVGRTSGPQETQY
few	TRBV2	TRBJ2-3	ASSTSSSTDTQY
NA	TRBV6-2/TRBV6-3	TRBJ1-2	ASSLRSKYYGYT
many	TRBV7-2	TRBJ2-7	ASSPMGLAGGYEQY
NA	TRBV27	TRBJ2-1	ATRRPAGSSYNEQF
NA	TRBV6-5	TRBJ1-1	ASIRQGEATEAF
NA	TRBV7-9	TRBJ2-7	ASSPAGTGGVEQY
many	TRBV3-1	TRBJ1-4	ASSQYGSPTNEKLF
few	TRBV20-1	TRBJ2-5	SASVPGETQY
NA	TRBV2	TRBJ2-2	ASSDDRGGRGELF
NA	TRBV19	TRBJ2-1	ASSMRHQYNEQF
NA	TRBV27	TRBJ2-1	ASSLEIVGTGGLAGELNEQF
NA	TRBV18	TRBJ2-2	ASSPLRGTGELF
many	TRBV5-1	TRBJ1-1	ASSWGTGEAF
few	TRBV11-2	TRBJ1-1	ASSTGLAGGKAF
many	TRBV19	TRBJ1-1	ASSMGPSGNTEAF
NA	TRBV20-1	TRBJ2-7	SARTTGGYEQY
few	TRBV6-1	TRBJ2-7	ASSFGHSYEQY
many	TRBV5-1	TRBJ2-7	ASSLPGNPEQY
NA	TRBV18	TRBJ2-7	ASSPSLAAGEQY
many	TRBV20-1	TRBJ2-5	SARETLREGGTQY
NA	TRBV11-3	TRBJ2-2	ASSSRLAGELF
NA	TRBV28	TRBJ1-3	ASSFYRSTGNTIY
few	TRBV10-3	TRBJ1-2	AIRAQNEYGYT
NA	TRBV15	TRBJ1-5	ATSREHSDRGNQPQH
NA	TRBV27	TRBJ1-2	ASSLSIQESPYGYT
NA	TRBV12-5	TRBJ2-7	ASGARRASYEQY
NA	TRBV29-1	TRBJ2-5	SVRDRGEETQY
NA	TRBV20-1	TRBJ2-5	SARLNYGSRETQY
many	TRBV5-1	TRBJ2-7	ASSLDGGRRGEQY
NA	TRBV29-1	TRBJ2-3	SVDGRREGRTDTQY
few	TRBV6-1	TRBJ1-2	ASSVRVPRQVGGYGYT
NA	TRBV7-9	TRBJ1-1	ASSQRRNNTEAF
few	TRBV6-1	TRBJ2-7	ASASSWYEQY
many	TRBV28	TRBJ2-3	ASSLFRSSGSTDTQY
NA	TRBV12-3/TRBV12-4	TRBJ2-5	ASSKMTSVDMETQY
NA	TRBV7-3	TRBJ2-3	ASSRDGPADTQY
few	TRBV7-2	TRBJ2-5	ASSPGTSGLSETQY
NA	TRBV20-1	TRBJ2-5	SAGRSPGLETQY
many	TRBV7-8	TRBJ1-4	ASSFGGGGEKLF
few	TRBV18	TRBJ2-1	ASSPDRDTNEQF
NA	TRBV28	TRBJ1-5	ASSLSGRVGQPQH
NA	TRBV3-1	TRBJ2-5	ASSQDRLSGETQY
many	TRBV7-9	TRBJ2-7	ASGDSNELLEQY
NA	TRBV3-1	TRBJ2-3	ASSRRDLGTDTQY
NA	TRBV12-3/TRBV12-4	TRBJ1-1	ASKFAGGIEAF
NA	TRBV7-2	TRBJ2-2	ASSLEGTSVGGELF
NA	TRBV5-1	TRBJ2-2	ASSLEGAGGELF
NA	TRBV24-1	TRBJ2-2	ATSDRGQGWSTGELF
NA	TRBV6-2/TRBV6-3	TRBJ1-3	ASRTSGGPSTWTIY
NA	TRBV10-1	TRBJ2-3	ASSPHTDGLDTQY
many	TRBV28	TRBJ2-7	ASAPGQGGYEQY